The count of the clone carrying this T cell receptor (beta chain) is one. The target antigen is unknown. PCR involved 60 Vbeta and 13 Jbeta primers. Assay: immunoSEQ multiplex PCR; the TCRdb copy retains only in-frame clones and omits some. The data hold 200,000 to 300,000 clones, with about 83% observed a single time. The sample belongs to a study of cytomegalovirus exposure and HLA in healthy donors. Study-wide results and limits: According to a later analysis, donors in an Asian-associated ancestry cluster reportedly had fewer N-insertions than the roughly 720-donor mean. Across donors, presence/absence analyses took sequencing depth to be roughly uniform. Cytomegalovirus status was reportedly diagnosed by the classifier with high sensitivity and specificity.

The sample comprised PBMCs. This sequence was found in a woman aged 40-49 years in good health and CMV-seropositive.

CDR3 DNA sequence: TGCGCCAGCAGCTTGACAGGGCCGGGTAGAACCACAGATACGCAGTATTTT. It codes for CASSLTGPGRTTDTQYF. The chain couples TRBV5-1 to TRBJ2-3; D is possibly TRBD1 (6 bases). This CDR3 contains 17 residues. The V gene lost 1 base and the J gene lost 2 bases, with 17 bases spanning the gap. Germline values: CDR1 SGHRS, CDR2 YFSETQ. Drawing the rest from reference TRBV5-1 and TRBJ2-3, the complete variable domain is KAGVTQTPRYLIKTRGQQVTLSCSPISGHRSVSWYQQTPGQGLQFLFEYFSETQRNKGNFPGRFSGRQFSNSRSEMNVSTLELGDSALYLCASSLTGPGRTTDTQYFGPGTRLTVL.